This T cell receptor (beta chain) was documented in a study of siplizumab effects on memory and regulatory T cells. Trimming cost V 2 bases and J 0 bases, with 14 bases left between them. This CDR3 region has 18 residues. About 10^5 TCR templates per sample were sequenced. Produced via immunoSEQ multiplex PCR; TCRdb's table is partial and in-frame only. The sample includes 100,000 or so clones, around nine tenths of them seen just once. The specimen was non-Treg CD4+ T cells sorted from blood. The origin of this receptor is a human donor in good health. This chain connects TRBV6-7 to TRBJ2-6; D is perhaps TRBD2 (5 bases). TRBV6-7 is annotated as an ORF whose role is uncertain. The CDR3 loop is CASSYDLGRNSGANVLTF. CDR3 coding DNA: TGTGCCAGCAGTTACGATCTGGGGAGAAACTCTGGGGCCAACGTCCTGACTTTC.